The subject of this entry is one T cell receptor (beta chain). The sample belongs to a study of blood T cell repertoires in COVID-19. Libraries were prepared by immunoSEQ multiplex PCR; TCRdb keeps only in-frame clonotypes and omits some of them. The sample consists of approximately 200,000 clones, nearly 85% of them appearing once. This CDR3 has 14 residues. Per germline, CDR1 ENHRY and CDR2 SYGVKD. Trimming cost V 5 bases and J 12 bases, with 22 bases left between them. The source is a woman under 40 with acute or convalescent COVID-19. Sequenced: peripheral blood. The genes are TRBV10-3 and TRBJ1-2; tentative D call: TRBD1 (5 bases). The CDR3 DNA reads TGTGCCATCAGTCCTGGGCAGGGAATACCCCTGGACACCTTC. It yields the protein CAISPGQGIPLDTF.